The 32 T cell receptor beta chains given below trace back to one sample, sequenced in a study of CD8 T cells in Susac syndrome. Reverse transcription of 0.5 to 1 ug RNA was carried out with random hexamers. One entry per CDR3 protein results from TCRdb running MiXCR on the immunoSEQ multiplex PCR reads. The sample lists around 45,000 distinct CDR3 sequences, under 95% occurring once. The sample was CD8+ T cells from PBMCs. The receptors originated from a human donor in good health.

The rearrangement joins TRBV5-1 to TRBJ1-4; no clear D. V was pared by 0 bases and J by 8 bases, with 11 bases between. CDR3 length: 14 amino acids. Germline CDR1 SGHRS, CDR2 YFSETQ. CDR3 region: CASSLGVGKEKLFF. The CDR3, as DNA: TGCGCCAGCAGCTTGGGGGTGGGGAAGGAAAAACTGTTTTTT.

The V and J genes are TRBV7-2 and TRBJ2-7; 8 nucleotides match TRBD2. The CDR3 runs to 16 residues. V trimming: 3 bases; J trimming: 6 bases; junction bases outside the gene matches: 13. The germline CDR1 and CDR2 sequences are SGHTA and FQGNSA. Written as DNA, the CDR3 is TGTGCCAGCAGCTTGGGGACGGGAGGGATAAGAATCGAGCAGTACTTC. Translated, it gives CASSLGTGGIRIEQYF.

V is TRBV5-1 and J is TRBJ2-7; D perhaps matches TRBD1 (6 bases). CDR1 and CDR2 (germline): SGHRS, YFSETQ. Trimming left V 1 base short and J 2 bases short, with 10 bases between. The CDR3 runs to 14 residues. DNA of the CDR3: TGCGCCAGCAGCTTGTTGGACAGAGCCTACGAGCAGTACTTC. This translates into CASSLLDRAYEQYF.

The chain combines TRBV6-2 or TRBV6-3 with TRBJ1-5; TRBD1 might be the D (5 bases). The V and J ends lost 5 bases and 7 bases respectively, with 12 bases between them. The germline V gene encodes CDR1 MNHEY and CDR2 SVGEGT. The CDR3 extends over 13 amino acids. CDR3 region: CASSQNQGQPQHF. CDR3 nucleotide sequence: TGTGCCAGCAGTCAGAATCAGGGACAGCCCCAGCATTTT.

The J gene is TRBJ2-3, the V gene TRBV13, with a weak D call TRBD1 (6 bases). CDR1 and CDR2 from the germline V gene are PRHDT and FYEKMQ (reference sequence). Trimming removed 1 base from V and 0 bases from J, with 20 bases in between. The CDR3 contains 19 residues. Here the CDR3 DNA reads TGTGCCAGCAGCTTAGTTCAGGGGCACCCTCCTCCTAGCACAGATACGCAGTATTTT. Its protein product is CASSLVQGHPPPSTDTQYF.

The CDR3: CASTGGPSYEQYF. The CDR3 region has the DNA TGTGCCAGCACCGGAGGCCCATCCTACGAGCAGTACTTC. The chain employs TRBV6-5 and TRBJ2-7; a weak D match, TRBD2 (5 bases). The CDR3 has 13 amino acids. CDR1 is MNHEY and CDR2 is SVGAGI in the germline V gene. Trimming cost V 7 bases and J 1 base, with 11 bases left between them.

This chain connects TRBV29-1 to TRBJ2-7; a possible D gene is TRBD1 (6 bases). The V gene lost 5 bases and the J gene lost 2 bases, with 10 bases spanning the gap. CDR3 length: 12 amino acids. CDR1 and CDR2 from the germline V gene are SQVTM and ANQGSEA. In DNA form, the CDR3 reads TGCAGCGTTAACGGACAGACCTACGAGCAGTACTTC. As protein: CSVNGQTYEQYF.

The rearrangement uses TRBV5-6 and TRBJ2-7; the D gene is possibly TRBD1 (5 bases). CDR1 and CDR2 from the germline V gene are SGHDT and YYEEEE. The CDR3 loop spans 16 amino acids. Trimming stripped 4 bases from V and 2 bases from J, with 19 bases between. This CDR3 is CASSLVGQGFPYEQYF. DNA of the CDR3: TGTGCCAGCAGCCTCGTGGGGCAGGGTTTCCCCTACGAGCAGTACTTC.

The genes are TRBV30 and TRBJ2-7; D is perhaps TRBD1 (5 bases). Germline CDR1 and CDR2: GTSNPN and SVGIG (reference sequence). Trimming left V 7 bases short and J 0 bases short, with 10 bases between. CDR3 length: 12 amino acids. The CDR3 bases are TGTGCCTTGAAGACAGACTCCTACGAGCAGTACTTC. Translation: CALKTDSYEQYF.

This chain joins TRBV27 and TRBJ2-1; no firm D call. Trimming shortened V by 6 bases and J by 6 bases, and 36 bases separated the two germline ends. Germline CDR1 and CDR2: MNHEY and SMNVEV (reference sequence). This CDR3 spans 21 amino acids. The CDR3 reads CASRPNIRDSGSKGWVNEQFF. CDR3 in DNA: TGTGCCAGCAGACCTAATATAAGAGATTCTGGAAGTAAAGGGTGGGTCAATGAGCAGTTCTTC.

The CDR3 DNA sequence: TGTGCCAGCAGCCGACTAGCGGGCGAAGAGACCCAGTACTTC. Amino acids: CASSRLAGEETQYF. This chain uses TRBV6-4 with TRBJ2-5; TRBD2 matches 10 bases. This CDR3 is built from 14 residues. CDR1 is MRHNA and CDR2 is SNTAGT in the germline V gene. J gave up 3 bases and V 6 bases, and 4 bases lay outside the gene matches.

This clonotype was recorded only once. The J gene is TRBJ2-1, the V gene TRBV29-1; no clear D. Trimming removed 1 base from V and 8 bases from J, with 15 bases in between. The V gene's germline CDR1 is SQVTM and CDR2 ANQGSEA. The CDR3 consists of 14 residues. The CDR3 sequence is CSVEGDQVTDEQFF. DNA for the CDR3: TGCAGCGTTGAAGGTGATCAGGTTACGGATGAGCAGTTCTTC.

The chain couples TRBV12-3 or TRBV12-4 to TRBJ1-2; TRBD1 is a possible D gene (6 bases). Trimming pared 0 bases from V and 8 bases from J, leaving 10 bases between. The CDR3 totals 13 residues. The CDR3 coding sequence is TGTGCCAGCAGTTTAGCGGCAGGGGTCGGCTACACCTTC. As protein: CASSLAAGVGYTF.

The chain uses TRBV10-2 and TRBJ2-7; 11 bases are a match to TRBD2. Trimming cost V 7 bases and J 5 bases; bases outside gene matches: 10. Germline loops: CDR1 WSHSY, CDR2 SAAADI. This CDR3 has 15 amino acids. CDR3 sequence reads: CASINLLAGEDEQYF. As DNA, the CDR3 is TGCGCCAGCATCAACCTACTAGCGGGAGAGGACGAGCAGTACTTC.

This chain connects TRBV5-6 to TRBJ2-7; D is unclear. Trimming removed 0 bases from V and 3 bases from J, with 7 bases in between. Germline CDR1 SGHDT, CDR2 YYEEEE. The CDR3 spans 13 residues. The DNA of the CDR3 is TGTGCCAGCAGCTTGGGGTTTGGCTACGAGCAGTACTTC. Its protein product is CASSLGFGYEQYF.

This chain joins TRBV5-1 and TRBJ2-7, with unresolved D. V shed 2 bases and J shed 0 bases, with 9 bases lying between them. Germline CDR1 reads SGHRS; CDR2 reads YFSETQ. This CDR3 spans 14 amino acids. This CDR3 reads CASSFGPVSYEQYF. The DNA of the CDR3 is TGCGCCAGCAGCTTCGGTCCAGTCTCCTACGAGCAGTACTTC.

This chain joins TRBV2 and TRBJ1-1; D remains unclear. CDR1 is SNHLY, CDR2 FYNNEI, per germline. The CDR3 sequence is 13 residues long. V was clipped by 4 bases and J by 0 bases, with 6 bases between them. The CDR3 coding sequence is TGTGCCAGCAGTGGGAACTTGAACACTGAAGCTTTCTTT. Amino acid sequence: CASSGNLNTEAFF. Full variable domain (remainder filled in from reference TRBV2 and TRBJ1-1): EPEVTQTPSHQVTQMGQEVILRCVPISNHLYFYWYRQILGQKVEFLVSFYNNEISEKSEIFDDQFSVERPDGSNFTLKIRSTKLEDSAMYFCASSGNLNTEAFFGQGTRLTVV.

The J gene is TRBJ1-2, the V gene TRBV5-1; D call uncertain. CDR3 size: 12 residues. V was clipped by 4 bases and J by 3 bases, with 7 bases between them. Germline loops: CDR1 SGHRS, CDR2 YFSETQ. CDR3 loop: CASSPGDYGYTF. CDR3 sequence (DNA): TGCGCCAGCAGCCCCGGGGACTATGGCTACACCTTC.

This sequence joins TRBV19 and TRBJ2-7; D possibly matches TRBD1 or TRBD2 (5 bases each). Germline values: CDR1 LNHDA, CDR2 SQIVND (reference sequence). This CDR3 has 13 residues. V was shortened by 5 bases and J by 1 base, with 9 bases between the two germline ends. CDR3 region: CASSSGPSYEQYF. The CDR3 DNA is TGTGCCAGTAGTTCGGGGCCTTCCTACGAGCAGTACTTC.

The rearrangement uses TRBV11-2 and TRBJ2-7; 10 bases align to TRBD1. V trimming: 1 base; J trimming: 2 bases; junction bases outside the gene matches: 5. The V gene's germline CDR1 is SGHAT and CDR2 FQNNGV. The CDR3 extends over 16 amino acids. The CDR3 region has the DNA TGTGCCAGCAGCTTAGCCTACGGGACAGGGGCCTACGAGCAGTACTTC. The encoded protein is CASSLAYGTGAYEQYF.

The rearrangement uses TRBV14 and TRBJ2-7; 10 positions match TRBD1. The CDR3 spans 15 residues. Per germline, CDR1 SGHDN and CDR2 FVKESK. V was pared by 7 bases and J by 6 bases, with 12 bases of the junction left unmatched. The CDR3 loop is CASNLRGTGAGEQYF. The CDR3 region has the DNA TGTGCCAGCAACCTCCGAGGGACAGGGGCGGGCGAGCAGTACTTC.

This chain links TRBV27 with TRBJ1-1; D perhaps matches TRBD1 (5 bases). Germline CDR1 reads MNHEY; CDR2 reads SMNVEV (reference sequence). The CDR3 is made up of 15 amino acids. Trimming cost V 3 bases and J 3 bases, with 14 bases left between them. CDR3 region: CASSLLTGGDTEAFF. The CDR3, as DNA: TGTGCCAGCAGTTTGTTGACTGGGGGGGACACTGAAGCTTTCTTT.

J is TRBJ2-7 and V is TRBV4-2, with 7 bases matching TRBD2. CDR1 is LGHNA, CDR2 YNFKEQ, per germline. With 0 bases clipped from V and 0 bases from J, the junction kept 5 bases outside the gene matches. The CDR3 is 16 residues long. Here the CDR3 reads CASSQEAGSLSYEQYF. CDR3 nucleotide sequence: TGTGCCAGCAGCCAAGAAGCGGGGTCTCTCTCCTACGAGCAGTACTTC.

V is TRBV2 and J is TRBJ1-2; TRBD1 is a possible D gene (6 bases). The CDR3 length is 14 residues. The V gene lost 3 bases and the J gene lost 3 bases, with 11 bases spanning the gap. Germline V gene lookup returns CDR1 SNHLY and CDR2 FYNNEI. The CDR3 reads CASSEGGIDYGYTF. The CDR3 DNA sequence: TGTGCCAGCAGTGAGGGGGGCATCGACTATGGCTACACCTTC.

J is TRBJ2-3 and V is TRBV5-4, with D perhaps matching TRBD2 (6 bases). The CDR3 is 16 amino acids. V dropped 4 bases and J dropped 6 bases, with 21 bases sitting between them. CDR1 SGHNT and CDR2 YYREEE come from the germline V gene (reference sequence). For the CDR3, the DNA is TGTGCCAGCAGCCCCCCACCGGGAGATCTCTCGGATACGCAGTATTTT. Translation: CASSPPPGDLSDTQYF.

CDR3 in amino acids: CASSQESWTASQETQYF. The CDR3 nucleotides read TGCGCCAGCAGCCAAGAATCGTGGACAGCTTCCCAAGAGACCCAGTACTTC. This sequence joins TRBV4-1 and TRBJ2-5; possible D gene TRBD1, 6 bases. CDR3 length: 17 residues. V was cut by 0 bases and J by 1 base, with 15 bases left in between. CDR1 is MGHRA and CDR2 is YSYEKL in the germline V gene.

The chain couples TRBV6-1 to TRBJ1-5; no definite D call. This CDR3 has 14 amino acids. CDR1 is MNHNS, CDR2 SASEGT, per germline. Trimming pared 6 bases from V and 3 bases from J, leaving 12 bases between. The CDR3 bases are TGTGCCAGCAGCCCAGACATATCCAATCAGCCCCAGCATTTT. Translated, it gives CASSPDISNQPQHF.

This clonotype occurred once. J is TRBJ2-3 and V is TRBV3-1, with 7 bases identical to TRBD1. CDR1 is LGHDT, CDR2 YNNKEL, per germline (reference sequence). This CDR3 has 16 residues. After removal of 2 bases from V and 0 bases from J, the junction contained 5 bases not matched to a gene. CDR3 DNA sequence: TGTGCCAGCAGCCAATACAGGGGCCTTAGCACAGATACGCAGTATTTT. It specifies CASSQYRGLSTDTQYF.

Written as DNA, the CDR3 is TGTGCCAGCTCCCCGGGAGGGTACGAGCAGTACTTC. It yields the protein CASSPGGYEQYF. The gene calls are TRBV12-3 or TRBV12-4 and TRBJ2-7; the match to TRBD2 covers 8 bases. This CDR3 is built from 12 residues. The V and J ends lost 8 bases and 4 bases, in that order; junction bases with no gene match: 4.

CDR3 DNA sequence: TGTGCCAGCAGGGGGACAGGGGCACTCTACGAGCAGTACTTC. Translation gives CASRGTGALYEQYF. The chain links TRBV2 to TRBJ2-7, with 10 nucleotides matching TRBD1. Germline CDR1 SNHLY, CDR2 FYNNEI. The CDR3 runs 14 residues. Germline trimming cut 6 bases from V and 3 bases from J; bases unmatched to any gene: 5.

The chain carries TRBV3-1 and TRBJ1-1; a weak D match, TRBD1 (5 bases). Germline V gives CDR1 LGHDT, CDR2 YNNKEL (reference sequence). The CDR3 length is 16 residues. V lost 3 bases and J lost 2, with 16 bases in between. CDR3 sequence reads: CASSQVGTAPNTEAFF. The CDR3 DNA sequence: TGTGCCAGCAGCCAGGTGGGGACGGCCCCAAACACTGAAGCTTTCTTT.

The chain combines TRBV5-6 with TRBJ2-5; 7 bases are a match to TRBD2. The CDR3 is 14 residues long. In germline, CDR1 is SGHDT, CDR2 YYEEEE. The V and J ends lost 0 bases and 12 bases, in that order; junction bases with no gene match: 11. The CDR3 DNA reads TGTGCCAGCAGCTTGGATGGACTAGATCCATCCGAGTACTTC. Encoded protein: CASSLDGLDPSEYF.